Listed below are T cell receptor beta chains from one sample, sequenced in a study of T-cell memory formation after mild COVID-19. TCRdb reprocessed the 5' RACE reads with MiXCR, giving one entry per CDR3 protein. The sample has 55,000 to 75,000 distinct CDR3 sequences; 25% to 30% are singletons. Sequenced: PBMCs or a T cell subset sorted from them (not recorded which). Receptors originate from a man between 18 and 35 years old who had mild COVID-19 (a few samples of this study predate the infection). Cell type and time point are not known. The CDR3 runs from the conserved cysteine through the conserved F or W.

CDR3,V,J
CASSTSGEETDTQYF,TRBV12-3/TRBV12-4,TRBJ2-3
CSASTGSSNQPQHF,TRBV29-1,TRBJ1-5
CASSQRETQYF,TRBV7-9,TRBJ2-5
CASSLRAGGVSYGYTF,TRBV27,TRBJ1-2
CASSFGQGPYNEQFF,TRBV5-1,TRBJ2-1
CASSFGAAGLTDTQYF,TRBV5-4,TRBJ2-3
CASSPATGSMETQYF,TRBV7-9,TRBJ2-5
CASTPRGGNSPLHF,TRBV5-1,TRBJ1-6
CASSPWTGGDTGELFF,TRBV7-9,TRBJ2-2
CASSYITDPVTYGYTF,TRBV6-2/TRBV6-3,TRBJ1-2
CSARDQGQRYEQYF,TRBV20-1,TRBJ2-7
CASSDSPGTDTQYF,TRBV6-4,TRBJ2-3
CASSSGGTYNTDTQYF,TRBV5-6,TRBJ2-3
CASSVVVDTQYF,TRBV9,TRBJ2-3
CASSLGGGAYNEQFF,TRBV5-6,TRBJ2-1
CASSPGGEDTQYF,TRBV9,TRBJ2-3
CASSQEPGLAGTDTQYF,TRBV4-2,TRBJ2-3
CARSRAVEPGHIQYF,TRBV28,TRBJ2-4
CASSLASGNTGELFF,TRBV7-6,TRBJ2-2
CASSTGWGIGTEAFF,TRBV6-5,TRBJ1-1
CASSPPSPDTQYF,TRBV7-9,TRBJ2-3
CASRDRAPYGYTF,TRBV5-6,TRBJ1-2
CASSFGRGQETQYF,TRBV27,TRBJ2-5
CATQVTGLNYGYTF,TRBV10-3,TRBJ1-2
CASSGLDRGLSGYTF,TRBV9,TRBJ1-2
CASSLGGQETQYF,TRBV12-3/TRBV12-4,TRBJ2-5
CATSDLEGALGYTF,TRBV24-1,TRBJ1-2
CASRGFDYGYTF,TRBV27,TRBJ1-2
CASSQTSGGSYNEQFF,TRBV5-1,TRBJ2-1
CASSSLGGHIDTQYF,TRBV19,TRBJ2-3
CASSVGSYANTEAFF,TRBV9,TRBJ1-1